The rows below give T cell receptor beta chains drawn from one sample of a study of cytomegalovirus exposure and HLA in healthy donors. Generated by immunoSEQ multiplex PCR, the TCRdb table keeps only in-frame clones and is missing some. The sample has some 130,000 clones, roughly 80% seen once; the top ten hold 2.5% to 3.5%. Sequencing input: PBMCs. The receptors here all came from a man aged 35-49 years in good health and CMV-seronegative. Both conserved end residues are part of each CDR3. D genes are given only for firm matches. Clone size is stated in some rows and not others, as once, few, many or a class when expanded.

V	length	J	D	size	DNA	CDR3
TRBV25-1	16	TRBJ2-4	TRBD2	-	TGTGCCAGCAGCCCATCGGGCGGGGGGGCCGGAAACATTCAGTACTTC	CASSPSGGGAGNIQYF
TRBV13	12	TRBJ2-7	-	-	TGTGCCAGCAGCTTAGGTCCCGACGAGCAGTACTTC	CASSLGPDEQYF
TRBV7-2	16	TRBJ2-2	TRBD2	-	TGTGCCAGCAGCTTCCGAGCGGGAGATCGGAGCGGGGAGCTGTTTTTT	CASSFRAGDRSGELFF
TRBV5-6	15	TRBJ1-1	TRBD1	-	TGTGCCAGCAGCGCCTCGGGACAGAGGAACACTGAAGCTTTCTTT	CASSASGQRNTEAFF
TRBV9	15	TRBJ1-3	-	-	TGTGCCAGCAGCCCGCAGGAAGCCTCTGGAAACACCATATATTTT	CASSPQEASGNTIYF
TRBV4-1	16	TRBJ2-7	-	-	TGCGCCAGCAGCCAAGATCTACTGCGACAAACCTACGAGCAGTACTTC	CASSQDLLRQTYEQYF
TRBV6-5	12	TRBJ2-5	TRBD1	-	TGTGCCAGCGGGGACAGGGCGAAAGAGCAGTACTTC	CASGDRAKEQYF
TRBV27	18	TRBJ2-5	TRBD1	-	TGTGCCAGCAGCTGGGGCACTCCGGGGACAGGGGGTCGGGAGACCCAGTACTTC	CASSWGTPGTGGRETQYF
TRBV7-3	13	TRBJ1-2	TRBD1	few	TGTGCCAGCAGCTCGGGACAGGGCAGTGGCTACACCTTC	CASSSGQGSGYTF
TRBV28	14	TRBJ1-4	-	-	TGTGCCAGCAGTTTGGGCCAGCGGAATGAAAAACTGTTTTTT	CASSLGQRNEKLFF
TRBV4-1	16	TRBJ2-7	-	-	TGCGCCAGCAGCCAAGAAAGGGGGGGTGGAGGCTACGAGCAGTACTTC	CASSQERGGGGYEQYF
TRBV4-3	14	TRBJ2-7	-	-	TGCGCCAGCAGCCAAGAGCGGGACTCCTACGAGCAGTACTTC	CASSQERDSYEQYF
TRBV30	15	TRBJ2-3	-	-	TGTGCCTGGGCCCCCCTCGACAGCGTCGCAGATACGCAGTATTTT	CAWAPLDSVADTQYF
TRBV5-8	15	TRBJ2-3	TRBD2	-	TGTGCCAGCAGCTTGGTTCTAGCGGGAGTGGATACGCAGTATTTT	CASSLVLAGVDTQYF
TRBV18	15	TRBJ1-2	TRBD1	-	TGTGCCAGCTCACCCGGACAGGGTGGAAGCTATGGCTACACCTTC	CASSPGQGGSYGYTF
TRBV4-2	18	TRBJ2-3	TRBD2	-	TGTGCCAGCAGCCAAGATAGCCTAGCGGGAGCGGGCACAGATACGCAGTATTTT	CASSQDSLAGAGTDTQYF
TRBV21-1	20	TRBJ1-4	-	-	TGTGCCAGCAGCATCCTTCCACAGGGTTCGAATTCAGCAACTAATGAAAAACTGTTTTTT	CASSILPQGSNSATNEKLFF
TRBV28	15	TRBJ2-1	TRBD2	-	TGTGCCAGCAGTTTCGGGGGGACTGACCACAATGAGCAGTTCTTC	CASSFGGTDHNEQFF
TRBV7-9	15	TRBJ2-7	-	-	TGTGCCAGCAGCTTAGCTGGAGTGCGCCCCTACGAGCAGTACTTC	CASSLAGVRPYEQYF
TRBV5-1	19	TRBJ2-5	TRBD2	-	TGCGCCAGCAGCTTGAACGGGGGACTAGCCGAAGGGTACCAAGAGACCCAGTACTTC	CASSLNGGLAEGYQETQYF
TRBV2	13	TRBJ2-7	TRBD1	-	TGTGCCAGCAAAGGGACAGGGGGTAACGAGCAGTACTTC	CASKGTGGNEQYF
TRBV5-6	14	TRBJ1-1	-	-	TGTGCCAGCAGCTTTAAGGCAGGGGTTACTGAAGCTTTCTTT	CASSFKAGVTEAFF
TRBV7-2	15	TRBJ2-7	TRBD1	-	TGTGCCAGCAGCACACAGGGGAGAGCGACCAACGAGCAGTACTTC	CASSTQGRATNEQYF